The clone carrying this T cell receptor beta chain was counted at least ten times. This entry is derived from a study of T cells after yellow fever vaccination. Via MiXCR, TCRdb re-called the 5' RACE reads, giving one row per CDR3 protein. The sample includes hundreds of thousands of distinct CDR3 sequences, around 6.5% seen only once; the top ten take about 15%. Germline trimming cut 4 bases from V and 3 bases from J; bases unmatched to any gene: 14. CDR1 is SGHRS, CDR2 YFSETQ, per germline. The CDR3 contains 17 residues. The origin of this receptor is a man between 25 and 39 years old who received the YFV17D yellow fever vaccine. The sample here was PBMCs, taken 5 days after the yellow fever booster vaccination. The chain recombines TRBV5-1 with TRBJ1-1; 8 bases align to TRBD1. The CDR3 region has the DNA TGCGCCAGCAGCCCCCAACCAGGGGGCGCGTGGGACACTGAAGCTTTCTTT. Translation gives CASSPQPGGAWDTEAFF.